This T cell receptor beta chain was retrieved from a study of blood T cell repertoires in COVID-19. Original data processing: Nucleated cell number was recorded as an estimate derived from reference gene primer amplification. Using immunoSEQ multiplex PCR, the repertoire was profiled, and TCRdb retains in-frame clones only, with some absent. V and J calls and clone size follow that table, whereas D and trimming were derived from the DNA. This table holds roughly 120,000 clones, more than 60% found once. CDR3 length equals 14 residues. V shed 3 bases, J shed 2 bases, and the junction held 2 bases outside the gene matches. Germline V gives CDR1 DFQATT, CDR2 SNEGSKA (reference sequence).

The TCR comes from a man in his 70s with acute or convalescent COVID-19. The sequenced sample consisted of peripheral blood. The genes are TRBV20-1 and TRBJ2-7; 12 bases fit TRBD2. This chain's CDR3 is CSASLAGGPYEQYF. CDR3 sequence (DNA): TGCAGTGCTAGTCTAGCGGGGGGGCCCTACGAGCAGTACTTC.